The 32 T cell receptor beta chains below all came from one sample that was sequenced in a study of T cells after yellow fever vaccination. TCRdb itself ran the 5' RACE reads through MiXCR, one entry per CDR3 protein. The sample comprises a few hundred thousand distinct CDR3 sequences, approximately 16% of which are singletons, and roughly a sixth rests with the top ten. The sample was PBMCs, taken more than 4 days after the first yellow fever vaccination. Receptors were obtained from a man younger than 30 who received the YFV17D yellow fever vaccine.

V is TRBV2 and J is TRBJ2-7; TRBD2 agrees at 13 bases. Germline loops: CDR1 SNHLY, CDR2 FYNNEI. The V segment lost 6 bases and the J segment 7 bases; nucleotides outside the gene matches: 15. This CDR3 contains 17 residues. CDR3 region: CASSPPTGLAGWDEQYV. CDR3 nucleotide sequence: TGTGCCAGCAGCCCGCCCACGGGACTAGCGGGGTGGGATGAGCAGTACGTC.

This clonotype appeared a few times. The chain recombines TRBV20-1 with TRBJ1-2; D is possibly TRBD1 (6 bases). Per the germline V gene, CDR1 is DFQATT and CDR2 is SNEGSKA (reference sequence). CDR3 length: 15 amino acids. The V gene lost 5 bases and the J gene lost 8 bases, with 24 bases spanning the gap. The CDR3 spells CSAPRGITLSLGYTF. The DNA of the CDR3 is TGCAGTGCTCCTAGGGGGATCACCTTGAGTTTGGGCTACACCTTC.

V and J are TRBV11-2 and TRBJ2-1; TRBD2 aligns across 7 bases. V trimming: 3 bases; J trimming: 4 bases; junction bases outside the gene matches: 3. This CDR3 is 14 amino acids long. Germline V lookup: CDR1 SGHAT, CDR2 FQNNGV. The CDR3 sequence: CASSLSGVYNEQFF. CDR3 in DNA: TGTGCCAGCAGCTTGAGCGGGGTTTACAATGAGCAGTTCTTC.

This chain's CDR3 is CASSRGQAAYEQYF. For the CDR3, the DNA is TGTGCCAGCAGCCGCGGACAGGCCGCCTACGAGCAGTACTTC. V gene TRBV5-5 combines with J gene TRBJ2-7, with 7 bases lining up with TRBD1. CDR1 and CDR2 from the germline V gene are SGHKS and YYEKEE (reference sequence). This CDR3 comprises 14 residues. Trimming cost V 4 bases and J 2 bases; bases outside gene matches: 6.

The chain links TRBV27 to TRBJ2-7; TRBD2 aligns across 11 bases. Germline trimming cut 5 bases from V and 3 bases from J; bases unmatched to any gene: 9. The CDR3 loop spans 16 amino acids. The germline gives CDR1 MNHEY, CDR2 SMNVEV (reference sequence). CDR3 DNA: TGTGCCAGCAGTGTAAGACTAGCGGGGCAACTCTACGAGCAGTACTTC. Translated, it gives CASSVRLAGQLYEQYF.

There are a few counts of this clonotype. The chain uses TRBV12-3 or TRBV12-4 and TRBJ2-5; the D is unclear. V lost 4 bases, J lost 2 bases, and 11 bases lay in between. The CDR3 extends over 14 amino acids. The CDR3 DNA follows: TGTGCCAGCAGTTCCCGTCCGGGTCAAGAGACCCAGTACTTC. Residues: CASSSRPGQETQYF.

The chain couples TRBV4-2 to TRBJ2-7; 7 bases fit TRBD2. The V gene's germline CDR1 is LGHNA and CDR2 YNFKEQ. This CDR3 is built from 15 residues. V lost 2 bases to trimming and J lost 6 bases; unmatched junction nucleotides: 10. The CDR3, as DNA: TGTGCCAGCAGCCAATCTCTAGCGGATCTGGTCGAGCAGTACTTC. Translating it yields CASSQSLADLVEQYF.

This clonotype occurred a few times. V gene TRBV4-3 combines with J gene TRBJ1-2; possible D gene TRBD1, 5 bases. The CDR3 is made up of 17 amino acids. Germline assignment: CDR1 LGHNA and CDR2 YSLEER. Trimming shortened V by 0 bases and J by 3 bases, and 17 bases separated the two germline ends. The CDR3 coding sequence is TGCGCCAGCAGCCAAGATTGGCGGGGGAGGCCCGACTATGGCTACACCTTC. This sequence encodes CASSQDWRGRPDYGYTF.

A remark on this clonotype: The junction and the germline gene differ at one end; a read error may be behind it. This rearrangement joins TRBV29-1 to TRBJ1-4; no definite D call. The germline gives CDR1 SQVTM, CDR2 ANQGSEA. The CDR3 is 12 residues long. DNA for the CDR3: TGCAGCGCCCAGCCCGCCAATGGAAAACTGTTTTTT. It is translated as CSAQPANGKLFF.

The chain employs TRBV9 and TRBJ2-1; D tentatively fits TRBD1 or TRBD2 (6 bases each). Trimming removed 0 bases from V and 5 bases from J, with 12 bases in between. This CDR3 region has 15 residues. Per germline, CDR1 SGDLS and CDR2 YYNGEE. The CDR3 region is CASSVAGDFHNEQFF. CDR3 coding DNA: TGTGCCAGCAGCGTAGCAGGGGACTTTCACAATGAGCAGTTCTTC.

This chain uses TRBV4-1 with TRBJ2-1; 8 positions match TRBD2. The CDR3 loop spans 15 amino acids. Germline CDR1 MGHRA, CDR2 YSYEKL. Germline trimming cut 6 bases from V and 7 bases from J; bases unmatched to any gene: 11. The DNA for the CDR3 is TGCGCCAGCAGACCAATAGCGGGGTTTCGTAATGAGCAGTTCTTC. Translating it yields CASRPIAGFRNEQFF.

The gene calls are TRBV5-4 and TRBJ2-3; 9 bases align to TRBD2. The CDR3 runs to 17 residues. Germline V gene lookup returns CDR1 SGHNT and CDR2 YYREEE (reference sequence). Trimming cost V 3 bases and J 0 bases; bases outside gene matches: 8. The CDR3 DNA sequence: TGTGCCAGCAGCTCCCCTTTAGCGGGGGCCAGCACAGATACGCAGTATTTT. It translates to CASSSPLAGASTDTQYF.

The rearrangement uses TRBV5-1 and TRBJ1-4; D gene ambiguous. V gave up 8 bases and J gave up 0 bases, with 8 bases separating them. This CDR3 is 13 amino acids long. CDR1 is SGHRS, CDR2 YFSETQ, per germline. The DNA for the CDR3 is TGCGCCAGTCAGGTGGCAACTAATGAAAAACTGTTTTTT. It translates to CASQVATNEKLFF.

The table lists this clonotype with a few counts. The rearrangement uses TRBV7-2 and TRBJ2-2, with 12 bases fitting TRBD2. Germline loops: CDR1 SGHTA, CDR2 FQGNSA. V lost 4 bases to trimming and J lost 8 bases; unmatched junction nucleotides: 5. The CDR3 is made up of 15 amino acids. This CDR3 reads CASSSTSGGGGELFF. In nucleotides, the CDR3 is TGTGCCAGCAGCTCGACTAGCGGGGGAGGTGGGGAGCTGTTTTTT.

This sequence joins TRBV7-9 and TRBJ2-3, with 11 bases matching TRBD1. The germline gives CDR1 SEHNR, CDR2 FQNEAQ (reference sequence). There are 16 residues in the CDR3. The V and J ends lost 3 bases and 5 bases, in that order; junction bases with no gene match: 7. The CDR3: CASSFRTGGVEDTQYF. The CDR3 DNA is TGTGCCAGCAGCTTTAGGACAGGGGGCGTAGAAGATACGCAGTATTTT.

The genes are TRBV12-3 or TRBV12-4 and TRBJ1-4, with TRBD1 identical over 7 bases. This CDR3 region has 14 residues. With V trimmed by 4 bases and J by 3 bases, 2 bases remained unmatched. The CDR3 protein is CASSWGQPNEKLFF. The CDR3 nucleotides are TGTGCCAGCAGTTGGGGACAGCCTAATGAAAAACTGTTTTTT.

This clonotype was counted ten times or more. The chain carries TRBV4-2 and TRBJ2-1; TRBD2 is a possible D gene (5 bases). V was trimmed by 0 bases and J by 6 bases, leaving 12 bases between them. Germline loops: CDR1 LGHNA, CDR2 YNFKEQ. The CDR3 length is 15 residues. The CDR3 coding sequence is TGTGCCAGCAGCCAAGATAATGGAGGCCCCAATGAGCAGTTCTTC. Its protein product is CASSQDNGGPNEQFF.

The chain is built from TRBV7-2 and TRBJ2-3, with D possibly TRBD2 on 5 matching bases. V dropped 6 bases and J dropped 4 bases, with 11 bases sitting between them. CDR1 SGHTA and CDR2 FQGNSA come from the germline V gene. The CDR3 consists of 13 residues. The CDR3 reads CASSREFADTQYF. The CDR3 coding sequence is TGTGCCAGCAGTAGGGAGTTCGCAGATACGCAGTATTTT. Full variable domain (missing parts from reference TRBV7-2 and TRBJ2-3): GAGVSQSPSNKVTEKGKDVELRCDPISGHTALYWYRQSLGQGLEFLIYFQGNSAPDKSGLPSDRFSAERTGGSVSTLTIQRTQQEDSAVYLCASSREFADTQYFGPGTRLTVL.

The chain uses TRBV12-3 or TRBV12-4 and TRBJ1-1; no clear D. V lost 3 bases and J lost 2, with 10 bases in between. This CDR3 is 14 amino acids long. CDR3 DNA: TGTGCCAGCAGTTTCACCCGGGATAACACTGAAGCTTTCTTT. Translated: CASSFTRDNTEAFF.

The sample holds a few counts of this clonotype. The rearrangement links TRBV7-2 to TRBJ2-5; TRBD1 agrees at 7 bases. Unmatched junction bases numbered 8, after V lost 3 bases and J lost 1 base. Germline V gene data show CDR1 as SGHTA and CDR2 as FQGNSA. The CDR3 sequence is 16 residues long. DNA of the CDR3: TGTGCCAGCAGCTTTTCCACAGGGGAACCCCAAGAGACCCAGTACTTC. This codes for CASSFSTGEPQETQYF. The full variable domain, its missing parts supplied by reference TRBV7-2 and TRBJ2-5, is GAGVSQSPSNKVTEKGKDVELRCDPISGHTALYWYRQSLGQGLEFLIYFQGNSAPDKSGLPSDRFSAERTGGSVSTLTIQRTQQEDSAVYLCASSFSTGEPQETQYFGPGTRLLVL.

The V call is TRBV28, the J call TRBJ2-7; D unresolved. The CDR3 covers 13 residues. Deletions cut 5 bases from V and 5 bases from J, with 13 bases between. CDR1 is MDHEN, CDR2 SYDVKM, per germline. CDR3 bases: TGTGCCAGCAGTGAGACGGCGAGAAACGAGCAGTACGTC. This codes for CASSETARNEQYV.

The CDR3 region has the DNA TGCGCCAGCAGCCTTCTAAGGAGCCCCCGGGGCTACACCTTC. This sequence encodes CASSLLRSPRGYTF. The chain has TRBV5-1 and TRBJ1-2; D gene uncertain. CDR3 length: 14 residues. V shed 4 bases and J shed 8 bases, with 18 bases lying between them. Germline loops: CDR1 SGHRS, CDR2 YFSETQ.

This clonotype was found a few times. The chain is built from TRBV12-3 or TRBV12-4 and TRBJ2-7; D is perhaps TRBD1 or TRBD2 (5 bases each). This CDR3 is built from 14 residues. The V gene lost 7 bases and the J gene lost 7 bases, with 20 bases spanning the gap. In DNA form, the CDR3 reads TGTGCCAGCACCCCGAACGGGGCTCGGGGTGAGCAGTACTTC. Protein sequence: CASTPNGARGEQYF.

This chain links TRBV7-2 with TRBJ1-5; D remains unclear. Per germline, CDR1 SGHTA and CDR2 FQGNSA. With 5 bases removed from V and 7 bases from J, the gap between germline ends came to 12 bases. The CDR3 length is 13 residues. The chain's CDR3 is CASSLSPRQPQHF. The CDR3 coding sequence is TGTGCCAGCAGCCTTTCCCCTAGGCAGCCCCAGCATTTT.

The chain uses TRBV3-1 and TRBJ2-7, with a weak D call TRBD2 (5 bases). CDR3 length: 15 amino acids. Germline loops: CDR1 LGHDT, CDR2 YNNKEL (reference sequence). The V end was cut by 5 bases, the J end by 6 bases, with 20 bases between. The CDR3 DNA follows: TGTGCCAGCAGCATGGACTCGTTTGGTCCCTTCGAGCAGTACTTC. It codes for CASSMDSFGPFEQYF.

The gene calls are TRBV12-3 or TRBV12-4 and TRBJ2-7; a weak D match, TRBD2 (6 bases). V lost 3 bases and J lost 5, with 17 bases in between. The CDR3 is 15 residues long. CDR3 amino acids: CASSLRSLASHEQYF. CDR3 in DNA: TGTGCCAGCAGTTTGAGGTCACTAGCTTCCCACGAGCAGTACTTC.

This sequence joins TRBV4-1 and TRBJ2-1; 10 nucleotides match TRBD1. V shed 2 bases, J shed 6 bases, and the junction held 10 bases outside the gene matches. Looked up from germline, CDR1 is MGHRA and CDR2 is YSYEKL. There are 17 residues in the CDR3. The CDR3 region is CASSQWTGGGEVNEQFF. CDR3 DNA sequence: TGCGCCAGCAGCCAATGGACAGGGGGAGGAGAGGTCAATGAGCAGTTCTTC.

This sequence joins TRBV28 and TRBJ2-1; D unclear. CDR3 length equals 14 residues. The V and J ends lost 4 bases and 1 base respectively, with 8 bases between them. Germline CDR1 MDHEN, CDR2 SYDVKM. The CDR3 DNA reads as TGTGCCAGCAGTTGGAGACCTTCCTACAATGAGCAGTTCTTC. Amino acid sequence: CASSWRPSYNEQFF.

This clonotype has more than one count but fewer than ten. This rearrangement joins TRBV6-1 to TRBJ2-3; 12 bases line up with TRBD1. Germline V CDR1 and CDR2: MNHNS, SASEGT. CDR3 length equals 16 residues. The J segment lost 4 bases and the V segment lost 5 bases, leaving 7 bases of the junction unmatched. CDR3 DNA sequence: TGTGCCAGCAGTACCCGGGACAGGGGGCTCCCAGATACGCAGTATTTT. As protein: CASSTRDRGLPDTQYF.

This clonotype was picked up a small number of times. J is TRBJ2-1 and V is TRBV29-1; D not resolved. The V end lost 0 bases, the J end lost 2 bases, and 11 bases lay between the germline ends. This CDR3 region has 15 residues. CDR1 is SQVTM and CDR2 is ANQGSEA in the germline V gene. The CDR3, as DNA: TGCAGCGTTGAAGATGCGGTGTTAGCCTACAATGAGCAGTTCTTC. Translated, it gives CSVEDAVLAYNEQFF.

The chain combines TRBV12-5 with TRBJ2-5; D gene ambiguous. CDR1 is LGHNT, CDR2 FRNRAP, per germline. Trimming shortened V by 0 bases and J by 5 bases, and 4 bases separated the two germline ends. This CDR3 has 12 amino acids. This chain's CDR3 is CASGLVAETQYF. For the CDR3, the DNA is TGTGCTAGTGGTTTGGTAGCGGAGACCCAGTACTTC.

This clonotype was detected only a few times. This rearrangement joins TRBV15 to TRBJ1-1, with D unclear. The CDR3 is 14 amino acids. The germline CDR1 and CDR2 sequences are LNHNV and YYDKDF (reference sequence). V lost 7 bases and J 1 base, leaving 13 bases between the germline ends. The chain's CDR3 is CATTTGMGNTEAFF. The CDR3 coding sequence is TGTGCCACCACCACCGGGATGGGGAACACTGAAGCTTTCTTT.